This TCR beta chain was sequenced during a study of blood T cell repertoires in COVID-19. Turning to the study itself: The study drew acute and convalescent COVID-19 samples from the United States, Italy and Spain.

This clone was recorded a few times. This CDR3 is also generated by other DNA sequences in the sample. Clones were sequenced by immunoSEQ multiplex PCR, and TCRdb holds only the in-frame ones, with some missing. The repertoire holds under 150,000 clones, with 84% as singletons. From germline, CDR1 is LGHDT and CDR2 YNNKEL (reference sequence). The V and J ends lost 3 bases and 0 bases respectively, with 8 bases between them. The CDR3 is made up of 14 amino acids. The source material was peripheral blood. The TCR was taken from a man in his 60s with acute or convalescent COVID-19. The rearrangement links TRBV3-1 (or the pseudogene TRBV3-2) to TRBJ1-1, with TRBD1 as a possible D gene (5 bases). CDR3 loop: CASSQGGVNTEAFF. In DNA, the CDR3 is TGTGCCAGCAGCCAGGGAGGGGTGAACACTGAAGCTTTCTTT.